Included here is one TCR beta chain sequence, with context. The sample comes from a study of sequential checkpoint blockade in melanoma. About the research overall: Arm A got nivolumab then ipilimumab; arm B the reverse, 1:1. Maintenance nivolumab came after either treatment sequence.

As for treatment: randomized to nivolumab then ipilimumab (arm A) or the reverse (arm B). No patient had prior DNA-damaging chemotherapy. Live CD3+CD8+ CD19− CD56− cells were sorted from PBMCs. The data were produced by immunoSEQ multiplex PCR, yet TCRdb's version contains in-frame clones alone and is incomplete. The sample consists of approximately 10,000 clones, approximately 81% of them appearing once. The CDR3 extends over 15 amino acids. Losses at the gene ends were 2 bases for V and 4 bases for J; bases not matched to a gene: 4. Germline V gene lookup returns CDR1 MNHEY and CDR2 SVGAGI. The chain has TRBV6-5 and TRBJ2-3; 9 bases align to TRBD2. The TCR was taken from a human donor with melanoma. The sequencing here drew on CD8+ T cells sorted from blood (inferred from file names), taken from a patient given nivolumab and ipilimumab in sequence. CDR3 DNA: TGTGCCAGCAGTTACGCGGGGGGGCGCCCAGATACGCAGTATTTT. Translated, it gives CASSYAGGRPDTQYF.